Listed here is a single T cell receptor (beta chain). Antigen: not known. The data belong to a study of shared clonotypes between healthy human individuals. The length of the CDR3 is 14 residues. Germline V CDR1 and CDR2: SGHRS, YFSETQ. With 0 bases removed from V and 8 bases from J, the gap between germline ends came to 12 bases. The study's findings and limits: The study found lower generation probabilities in non-shared clonotypes than in those shared by all four donors.

The protocol was immunoSEQ multiplex PCR, while the TCRdb copy is restricted to in-frame clones and leaves out a portion. The sample shows about a million clones, roughly 80% of them seen only once. V gene TRBV5-1 combines with J gene TRBJ2-1; a weak D match, TRBD1 (6 bases). The source material was memory CD4+ T cells from PBMCs. Subset specified: CD45RA-negative fraction. This sequence originates from a man younger than 35 in good health. Some clones in this sample may be carry-over from other donors' samples. Written as DNA, the CDR3 is TGCGCCAGCAGCTTGGCCAACAGGGTGGATGAGCAGTTCTTC. Translation gives CASSLANRVDEQFF.